This T cell receptor beta chain was sequenced in a study of T cells in localized non-small cell lung cancer. Looked up from germline, CDR1 is KGHSH and CDR2 is LQKENI. CDR3 length: 14 residues. The V gene end was trimmed by 3 bases and the J gene end by 6 bases; junction bases not matched to a gene: 5. Clones were sequenced by immunoSEQ multiplex PCR, and TCRdb holds only the in-frame ones, with some missing. The data hold 30,000 or so clones, with 88% observed a single time. The study's findings and limits: Higher blood T cell density tracked longer overall survival. Uninvolved adjacent lung, not tumor, had the highest T cell clonality. Median roughly 57 top-100 tumor clones were shared with paired adjacent lung.

Regarding this clone: Its antigen is as yet unknown.

Material: peripheral blood, obtained before any cancer treatment. The source is a female donor over 55 with stage III squamous cell lung carcinoma. The chain is built from TRBV18 and TRBJ2-1, with 7 positions matching TRBD1. The DNA for the CDR3 is TGTGCCAGCTCACCCACACAGGGGATCAATGAGCAGTTCTTC. This gives the protein CASSPTQGINEQFF.